This TCR beta chain was sequenced for a study of control samples from healthy donors and cancer patients. Clones were sequenced by immunoSEQ multiplex PCR, and TCRdb holds only the in-frame ones, with some missing. The table shows about 86,000 clones, with approximately 95% occurring only once. The CDR3 runs 12 residues. V lost 4 bases to trimming and J lost 7 bases, with 10 bases between them. Germline V CDR1 and CDR2: LNHNV, YYDKDF (reference sequence). The chain joins TRBV15 to TRBJ1-2, with D perhaps TRBD1 (5 bases). Sequencing was performed on blood. The origin of this receptor is a woman aged 25 to 39 in good health. CDR3 nucleotide sequence: TGTGCCACCAGCACCCGAGGGGCTGGCTACACCTTC. Translating gives CATSTRGAGYTF.